A selection of T cell receptor beta chains follows, all from one sample in a study of beta chain features in type 1 diabetes. Profiling relied on immunoSEQ multiplex PCR, and the TCRdb table lists in-frame clones only, not all of them. Counted here are about 650,000 clones, around 12% occurring once; the ten biggest clones make up around 0.12%. The sample taken for sequencing was naive CD4+ T cells from blood. The receptors derive from a man aged 25-45 years with type 1 diabetes. Each CDR3 is given with its conserved first and last residue. The D gene is left open where the match is weak.

J gene: TRBJ1-3; D gene: .; V gene: TRBV6-5; CDR3 protein: CASSYSAVSGNTIYF
J gene: TRBJ2-5; D gene: TRBD1; V gene: TRBV7-3; CDR3 protein: CASSQGEQETQYF
J gene: TRBJ2-2; D gene: .; V gene: TRBV10-3; CDR3 protein: CAISESQGQLNTGELFF
J gene: TRBJ2-7; D gene: .; V gene: TRBV18; CDR3 protein: CASSPGTATYEQYF
J gene: TRBJ2-3; D gene: TRBD2; V gene: TRBV10-3; CDR3 protein: CAIRPGLAGGQNSTDTQYF
J gene: TRBJ1-3; D gene: .; V gene: TRBV7-9; CDR3 protein: CASSQDRANTIYF
J gene: TRBJ2-1; D gene: .; V gene: TRBV30; CDR3 protein: CAWSPGTSNEQFF
J gene: TRBJ2-3; D gene: .; V gene: TRBV4-1; CDR3 protein: CASSPGSGTDTQYF
J gene: TRBJ2-1; D gene: TRBD2; V gene: TRBV6-5; CDR3 protein: CASSLAGASYNEQFF
J gene: TRBJ1-3; D gene: .; V gene: TRBV15; CDR3 protein: CATSSAGTAGNTIYF
J gene: TRBJ1-5; D gene: .; V gene: TRBV6-6; CDR3 protein: CASSLVNSNQPQHF
J gene: TRBJ2-2; D gene: TRBD2; V gene: TRBV19; CDR3 protein: CASSKLAGDTGELFF
J gene: TRBJ2-7; D gene: .; V gene: TRBV7-8; CDR3 protein: CASSLQRLSYEQYF
J gene: TRBJ2-7; D gene: TRBD2; V gene: TRBV28; CDR3 protein: CASSLRTSGGYEQYF
J gene: TRBJ2-5; D gene: TRBD1; V gene: TRBV29-1; CDR3 protein: CSVEGQRQETQYF
J gene: TRBJ2-7; D gene: .; V gene: TRBV7-2; CDR3 protein: CASSLAWPGFNEQYF
J gene: TRBJ1-4; D gene: .; V gene: TRBV7-2; CDR3 protein: CASSPGQANEKLFF
J gene: TRBJ1-5; D gene: TRBD1; V gene: TRBV23-1; CDR3 protein: CASSQRDRGRGQPQHF
J gene: TRBJ2-1; D gene: .; V gene: TRBV11-3; CDR3 protein: CASSPDRIEQFF
J gene: TRBJ2-3; D gene: TRBD2; V gene: TRBV7-2; CDR3 protein: CASSLRAGGGTDTQYF
J gene: TRBJ2-5; D gene: .; V gene: TRBV29-1; CDR3 protein: CSGKGSRETQYF
J gene: TRBJ2-1; D gene: .; V gene: TRBV6-4; CDR3 protein: CASSGEAYNEQFF
J gene: TRBJ1-6; D gene: TRBD1; V gene: TRBV19; CDR3 protein: CASSTRTGTSPLHF
J gene: TRBJ2-2; D gene: .; V gene: TRBV5-1; CDR3 protein: CASSLDLGELFF
J gene: TRBJ2-3; D gene: TRBD2; V gene: TRBV19; CDR3 protein: CASWSGGAGTDTQYF
J gene: TRBJ2-1; D gene: .; V gene: TRBV19; CDR3 protein: CASSIAGVYNEQFF
J gene: TRBJ2-7; D gene: TRBD1; V gene: TRBV4-3; CDR3 protein: CASSQVGQGDYEQYF
J gene: TRBJ1-6; D gene: .; V gene: TRBV6-5; CDR3 protein: CASRALPEHNSPLHF
J gene: TRBJ1-5; D gene: .; V gene: TRBV18; CDR3 protein: CASSLGVNQPQHF
J gene: TRBJ1-4; D gene: TRBD1; V gene: TRBV9; CDR3 protein: CASSPGQNEKLFF
J gene: TRBJ1-6; D gene: .; V gene: TRBV7-2; CDR3 protein: CASSPAARVAPLHF
J gene: TRBJ1-2; D gene: TRBD1; V gene: TRBV18; CDR3 protein: CASSPSGTENGYTF
J gene: TRBJ2-7; D gene: TRBD1; V gene: TRBV29-1; CDR3 protein: CSVDLGTGGYEQYF
J gene: TRBJ1-2; D gene: .; V gene: TRBV7-2; CDR3 protein: CASSYIGTAGYTF
J gene: TRBJ2-7; D gene: TRBD1; V gene: TRBV10-3; CDR3 protein: CAISESRTGGSEQYF
J gene: TRBJ2-5; D gene: TRBD1; V gene: TRBV7-3; CDR3 protein: CASSSGQGGTQYF
J gene: TRBJ2-7; D gene: .; V gene: TRBV7-2; CDR3 protein: CASSQDSLGYEQYF
J gene: TRBJ2-1; D gene: .; V gene: TRBV5-1; CDR3 protein: CASSGRGLYNEQFF
J gene: TRBJ2-7; D gene: .; V gene: TRBV30; CDR3 protein: CAWSRAGQEQYF
J gene: TRBJ2-2; D gene: .; V gene: TRBV7-2; CDR3 protein: CASSLAALRNTGELFF
J gene: TRBJ2-5; D gene: .; V gene: TRBV28; CDR3 protein: CASSSSPGVNQETQYF
J gene: TRBJ1-2; D gene: .; V gene: TRBV7-2; CDR3 protein: CASSLGLSNYGYTF
J gene: TRBJ1-2; D gene: .; V gene: TRBV7-2; CDR3 protein: CASSPSAVSDGYTF
J gene: TRBJ2-2; D gene: TRBD2; V gene: TRBV4-3; CDR3 protein: CASSQGFSGTTNTGELFF
J gene: TRBJ2-1; D gene: .; V gene: TRBV29-1; CDR3 protein: CSVDRGAGEQFF
J gene: TRBJ2-1; D gene: .; V gene: TRBV5-1; CDR3 protein: CASSYGTALGEQFF
J gene: TRBJ1-2; D gene: TRBD1; V gene: TRBV7-2; CDR3 protein: CASSRDRGSFGYTF
J gene: TRBJ1-4; D gene: .; V gene: TRBV4-3; CDR3 protein: CASSQVQLGEKLFF
J gene: TRBJ2-7; D gene: TRBD1; V gene: TRBV7-2; CDR3 protein: CASSQQRDRREQYF
J gene: TRBJ1-3; D gene: .; V gene: TRBV9; CDR3 protein: CASSVDLLVGNTIYF
J gene: TRBJ2-1; D gene: TRBD2; V gene: TRBV30; CDR3 protein: CAWSQSFAGGYNEQFF
J gene: TRBJ1-1; D gene: .; V gene: TRBV9; CDR3 protein: CASSAQLDGWTEAFF
J gene: TRBJ1-2; D gene: TRBD1; V gene: TRBV9; CDR3 protein: CASSAGQDYNYGYTF
J gene: TRBJ2-7; D gene: TRBD1; V gene: TRBV9; CDR3 protein: CASSGGQGNYYEQYF
J gene: TRBJ2-5; D gene: .; V gene: TRBV7-9; CDR3 protein: CASSPRDLEGETQYF
J gene: TRBJ1-2; D gene: .; V gene: TRBV9; CDR3 protein: CASSILLGYGYTF
J gene: TRBJ1-1; D gene: .; V gene: TRBV29-1; CDR3 protein: CSVEDFRGKAFF